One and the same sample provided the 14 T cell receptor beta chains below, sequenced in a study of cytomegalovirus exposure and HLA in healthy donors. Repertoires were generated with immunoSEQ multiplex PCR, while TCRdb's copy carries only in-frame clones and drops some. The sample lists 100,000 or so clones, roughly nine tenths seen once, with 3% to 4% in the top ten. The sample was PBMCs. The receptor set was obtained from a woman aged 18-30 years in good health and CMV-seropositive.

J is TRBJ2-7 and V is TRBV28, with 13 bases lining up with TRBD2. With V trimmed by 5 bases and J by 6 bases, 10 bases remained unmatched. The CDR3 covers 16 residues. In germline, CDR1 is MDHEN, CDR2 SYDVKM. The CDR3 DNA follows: TGTGCCAGCAGTCCCACGGGACTAGCGGGACGCTTCGAGCAGTACTTC. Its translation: CASSPTGLAGRFEQYF.

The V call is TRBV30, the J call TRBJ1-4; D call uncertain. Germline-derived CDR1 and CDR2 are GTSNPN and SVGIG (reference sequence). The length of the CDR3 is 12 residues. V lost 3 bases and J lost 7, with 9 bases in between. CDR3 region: CAWSPLGEKLFF. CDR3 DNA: TGTGCCTGGAGCCCCCTAGGTGAAAAACTGTTTTTT. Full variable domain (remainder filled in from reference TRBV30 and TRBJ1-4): SQTIHQWPATLVQPVGSPLSLECTVEGTSNPNLYWYRQAAGRGLQLLFYSVGIGQISSEVPQNLSASRPQDRQFILSSKKLLLSDSGFYLCAWSPLGEKLFFGSGTQLSVL.

CDR3 in DNA: TGCGCCAGCAGCGAGGGTCTTCATCTGAACACTGAAGCTTTCTTT. Encoded protein: CASSEGLHLNTEAFF. The rearrangement links TRBV5-1 to TRBJ1-1; D gene uncertain. Germline values: CDR1 SGHRS, CDR2 YFSETQ. Trimming took 4 bases from V and 0 from J, leaving 13 bases between them. This CDR3 is built from 15 residues.

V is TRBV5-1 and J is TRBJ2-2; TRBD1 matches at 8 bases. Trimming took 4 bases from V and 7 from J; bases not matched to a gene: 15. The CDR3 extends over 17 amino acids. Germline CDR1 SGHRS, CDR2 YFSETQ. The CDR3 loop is CASSLRPDRGIGGELFF. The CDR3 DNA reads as TGCGCCAGCAGCCTCCGACCCGACAGGGGAATTGGCGGGGAGCTGTTTTTT. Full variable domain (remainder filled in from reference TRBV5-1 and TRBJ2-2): KAGVTQTPRYLIKTRGQQVTLSCSPISGHRSVSWYQQTPGQGLQFLFEYFSETQRNKGNFPGRFSGRQFSNSRSEMNVSTLELGDSALYLCASSLRPDRGIGGELFFGEGSRLTVL.

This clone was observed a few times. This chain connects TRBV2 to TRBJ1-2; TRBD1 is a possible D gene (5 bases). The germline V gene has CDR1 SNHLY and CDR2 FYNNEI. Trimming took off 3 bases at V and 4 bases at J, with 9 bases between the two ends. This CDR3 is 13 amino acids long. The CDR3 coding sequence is TGTGCCAGCAGTGACGTTACAGGCTATGGCTACACCTTC. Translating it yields CASSDVTGYGYTF.

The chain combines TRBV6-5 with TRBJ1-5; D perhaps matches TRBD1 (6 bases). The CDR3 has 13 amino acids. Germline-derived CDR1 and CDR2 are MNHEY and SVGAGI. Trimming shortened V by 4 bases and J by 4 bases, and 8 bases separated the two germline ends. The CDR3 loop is CASSLQGNQPQHF. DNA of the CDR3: TGTGCCAGCAGTTTGCAGGGGAATCAGCCCCAGCATTTT.

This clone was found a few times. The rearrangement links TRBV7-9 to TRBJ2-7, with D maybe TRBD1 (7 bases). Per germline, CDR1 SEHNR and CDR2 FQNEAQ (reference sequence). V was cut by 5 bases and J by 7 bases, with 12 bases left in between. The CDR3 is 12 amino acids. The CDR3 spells CASSMTGTEQYF. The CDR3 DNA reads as TGTGCCAGCAGCATGACAGGGACTGAGCAGTACTTC. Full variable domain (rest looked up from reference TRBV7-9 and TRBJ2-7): DTGVSQNPRHKITKRGQNVTFRCDPISEHNRLYWYRQTLGQGPEFLTYFQNEAQLEKSRLLSDRFSAERPKGSFSTLEIQRTEQGDSAMYLCASSMTGTEQYFGPGTRLTVT.

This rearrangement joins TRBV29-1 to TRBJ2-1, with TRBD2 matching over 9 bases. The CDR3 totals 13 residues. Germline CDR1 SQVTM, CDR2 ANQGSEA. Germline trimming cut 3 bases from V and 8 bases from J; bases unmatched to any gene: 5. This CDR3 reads CSVEREGVHEQFF. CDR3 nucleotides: TGCAGCGTTGAGCGGGAGGGTGTCCATGAGCAGTTCTTC.

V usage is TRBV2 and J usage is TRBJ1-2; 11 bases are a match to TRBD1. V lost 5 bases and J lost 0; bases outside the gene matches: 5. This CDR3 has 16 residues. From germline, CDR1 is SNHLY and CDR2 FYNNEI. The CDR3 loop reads CASSPMGQGANYGYTF. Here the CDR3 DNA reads TGTGCCAGCAGTCCGATGGGACAGGGGGCTAACTATGGCTACACCTTC.

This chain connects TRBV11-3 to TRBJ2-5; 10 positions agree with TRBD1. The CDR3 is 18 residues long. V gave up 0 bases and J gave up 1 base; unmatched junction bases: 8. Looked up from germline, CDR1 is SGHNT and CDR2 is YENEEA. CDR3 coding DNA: TGTGCCAGCAGCTTAGAAGGCCAAGGGACAGGGGCCCAAGAGACCCAGTACTTC. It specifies CASSLEGQGTGAQETQYF.

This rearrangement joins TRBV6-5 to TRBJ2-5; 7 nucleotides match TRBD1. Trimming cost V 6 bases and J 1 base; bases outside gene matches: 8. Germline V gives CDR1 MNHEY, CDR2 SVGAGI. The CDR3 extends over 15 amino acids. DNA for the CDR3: TGTGCCAGCAGCCCACCGGGACAGCCCCAAGAGACCCAGTACTTC. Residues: CASSPPGQPQETQYF.

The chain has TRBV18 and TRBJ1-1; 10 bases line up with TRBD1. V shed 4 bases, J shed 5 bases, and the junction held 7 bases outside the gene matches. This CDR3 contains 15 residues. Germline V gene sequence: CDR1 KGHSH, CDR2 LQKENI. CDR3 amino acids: CASSLGTGEFTEAFF. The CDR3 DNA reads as TGTGCCAGCTCACTAGGGACAGGGGAGTTTACTGAAGCTTTCTTT.

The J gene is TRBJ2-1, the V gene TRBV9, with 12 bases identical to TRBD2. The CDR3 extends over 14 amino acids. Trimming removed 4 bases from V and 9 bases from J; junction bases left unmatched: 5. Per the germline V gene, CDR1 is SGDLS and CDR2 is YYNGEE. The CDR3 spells CASSIGLAGIEQFF. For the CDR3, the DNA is TGTGCCAGCAGCATAGGACTAGCGGGGATTGAGCAGTTCTTC.

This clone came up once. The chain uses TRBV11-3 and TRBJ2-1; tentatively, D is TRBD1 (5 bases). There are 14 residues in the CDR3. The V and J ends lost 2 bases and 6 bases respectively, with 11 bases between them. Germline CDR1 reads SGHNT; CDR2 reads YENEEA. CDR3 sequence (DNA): TGTGCCAGCAGCTTAAGGGGCATAAGCAATGAGCAGTTCTTC. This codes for CASSLRGISNEQFF.